The clone carrying this T cell receptor beta chain was counted between two and nine times. In the original processing: Estimates of nucleated cell counts were drawn from the amplification of reference gene primers. This table comes from immunoSEQ multiplex PCR, and its TCRdb copy is limited to in-frame clones, with some not included. The V and J calls and clone size are taken from that table; D and trimming were inferred from the DNA. Among tens of thousands of clones listed, roughly 89% were seen once. The sample originates from a study of blood T cell repertoires in COVID-19. Overall study: Nucleic acid was either cDNA or gDNA, and it came from T cells, B-cell-depleted T cells, or PBMCs.

CDR1 SGHRS and CDR2 YFSETQ come from the germline V gene. J was trimmed by 5 bases and V by 6 bases; bases with no gene match: 15. This CDR3 spans 16 amino acids. This chain connects TRBV5-1 to TRBJ2-5, with 8 bases aligning to TRBD2. The sequenced sample was peripheral blood. This TCR was sampled from a woman aged 55-70 years with active COVID-19. The CDR3 protein is CASTSSTGGPLETQYF. CDR3 in DNA: TGCGCCAGCACCTCTTCAACGGGAGGGCCACTTGAGACCCAGTACTTC.